Included here is one T cell receptor (beta chain) sequence, with context. The antigen is not known. This specimen belongs to a study of beta chain features in type 1 diabetes. At the level of the study: Healthy donors, compared against patients, showed similar age, gender and cell yields. Across all samples, over 85 million sorted cells were examined.

The CDR3 has 13 amino acids. Germline V gene data show CDR1 as SGDLS and CDR2 as YYNGEE. Trimming cost V 0 bases and J 6 bases, with 10 bases left between them. The sequenced template was cDNA made from the entire isolated RNA. Using immunoSEQ multiplex PCR, the repertoire was profiled, and TCRdb retains in-frame clones only, with some absent. The data show about 650,000 clones, 12% seen once. Broader study findings: Type 1 diabetes patients had moderately but significantly shorter TCRB CDR3s in all four CD4+ subsets. Within the patient group, naive, central memory and Treg TCRB repertoires appeared more similar to each other than within healthy donors.

Post-sort purity exceeded 95% for all sorted populations. Sequencing was carried out using naive CD4+ T cells from blood. The origin of this receptor is a young man with type 1 diabetes. J is TRBJ2-7 and V is TRBV9, with D perhaps matching TRBD2 (6 bases). Here the CDR3 DNA reads TGTGCCAGCAGCGTAGCCTCGGGGGTCGAGCAGTACTTC. Protein sequence: CASSVASGVEQYF. Full variable domain (remainder filled in from reference TRBV9 and TRBJ2-7): DSGVTQTPKHLITATGQRVTLRCSPRSGDLSVYWYQQSLDQGLQFLIQYYNGEERAKGNILERFSAQQFPDLHSELNLSSLELGDSALYFCASSVASGVEQYFGPGTRLTVT.